The next 11 T cell receptor beta chains were all read from a single sample in a study of cytomegalovirus exposure and HLA in healthy donors. PCR primers comprised 60 Vbeta and 13 Jbeta primers. TCRdb keeps only in-frame clones here, not all; method: immunoSEQ multiplex PCR. The sample contains approximately 130,000 clones, roughly 70% of which appear only once. Source material: PBMCs. Receptors were obtained from a woman in her 40s in good health and CMV-seropositive.

The chain combines TRBV5-1 with TRBJ2-5; possible D gene TRBD1, 5 bases. The ends were cut back, 5 bases at V and 1 base at J, with 12 bases in the middle. The CDR3 is 14 residues long. Germline V gives CDR1 SGHRS, CDR2 YFSETQ. For the CDR3, the DNA is TGCGCCAGCAGACCGGACACCTCCCAAGAGACCCAGTACTTC. Translation: CASRPDTSQETQYF.

The rearrangement links TRBV7-3 to TRBJ1-1, with D possibly TRBD1 on 5 matching bases. The CDR3 spans 13 residues. Germline CDR1 SGHTA, CDR2 FQGTGA. V was shortened by 6 bases and J by 2 bases, with 10 bases between the two germline ends. The CDR3: CASSRQRNTEAFF. The DNA of the CDR3 is TGTGCCAGCAGTCGACAGCGCAACACTGAAGCTTTCTTT. Full variable domain (rest looked up from reference TRBV7-3 and TRBJ1-1): GAGVSQTPSNKVTEKGKYVELRCDPISGHTALYWYRQSLGQGPEFLIYFQGTGAADDSGLPNDRFFAVRPEGSVSTLKIQRTERGDSAVYLCASSRQRNTEAFFGQGTRLTVV.

The CDR3 DNA reads as TGTGCCAGCAGTGTACGAGACAGGGGAGGAGAGACCCAGTACTTC. This encodes CASSVRDRGGETQYF. The genes are TRBV2 and TRBJ2-5; the match to TRBD1 covers 8 bases. Germline-derived CDR1 and CDR2 are SNHLY and FYNNEI. V shed 4 bases, J shed 4 bases, and the junction held 8 bases outside the gene matches. The CDR3 length is 15 residues.

This chain links TRBV30 with TRBJ2-3; 12 positions match TRBD1. J lost 4 bases, V lost 8 bases, and 7 bases had no gene match. CDR3 length: 14 residues. CDR1 and CDR2 (germline): GTSNPN, SVGIG (reference sequence). The CDR3 DNA reads TGTGCCCTACCCGGGACAGGGGGCGCAGATACGCAGTATTTT. Translation gives CALPGTGGADTQYF.

This clone was seen a few times. The V gene is TRBV7-9, the J gene TRBJ2-1; 8 positions agree with TRBD2. The CDR3 is 15 residues long. J gave up 9 bases and V 5 bases, and 12 bases lay outside the gene matches. Germline CDR1 SEHNR, CDR2 FQNEAQ (reference sequence). The CDR3 spells CASSRREGPSIEQFF. The CDR3 DNA follows: TGTGCCAGCAGCCGCCGGGAGGGCCCTTCGATTGAGCAGTTCTTC.

The chain carries TRBV2 and TRBJ2-2; TRBD1 matches 9 bases. V was pared by 11 bases and J by 5 bases, with 6 bases of the junction left unmatched. CDR3 length equals 13 residues. Germline CDR1 is SNHLY and CDR2 is FYNNEI. CDR3 in DNA: TGTGCCCGAAGGGACAGGGAAACCGGGGAGCTGTTTTTT. Protein sequence: CARRDRETGELFF. Together with reference TRBV2 and TRBJ2-2, the CDR3 gives the full variable domain: EPEVTQTPSHQVTQMGQEVILRCVPISNHLYFYWYRQILGQKVEFLVSFYNNEISEKSEIFDDQFSVERPDGSNFTLKIRSTKLEDSAMYFCARRDRETGELFFGEGSRLTVL.

J is TRBJ1-3 and V is TRBV19; D gene uncertain. The V and J ends lost 3 bases and 3 bases respectively, with 12 bases between them. The CDR3 spans 15 residues. The germline V gene encodes CDR1 LNHDA and CDR2 SQIVND (reference sequence). The CDR3 protein is CASSMREGLGNTIYF. CDR3 coding DNA: TGTGCCAGTAGTATGAGGGAAGGTCTTGGAAACACCATATATTTT.

The V call is TRBV28, the J call TRBJ2-5, with D possibly TRBD1 on 6 matching bases. V was cut by 2 bases and J by 3 bases, with 10 bases left in between. Germline lookup yields CDR1 MDHEN and CDR2 SYDVKM. CDR3 size: 14 residues. CDR3: CASSLVAGEETQYF. The CDR3 coding sequence is TGTGCCAGCAGTTTAGTCGCAGGGGAAGAGACCCAGTACTTC. The entire variable domain, with the rest obtained from reference TRBV28 and TRBJ2-5, is as follows: DVKVTQSSRYLVKRTGEKVFLECVQDMDHENMFWYRQDPGLGLRLIYFSYDVKMKEKGDIPEGYSVSREKKERFSLILESASTNQTSMYLCASSLVAGEETQYFGPGTRLLVL.

As concerns this clone: This sample also contains other DNA sequences that code for the same CDR3. V usage is TRBV5-6 and J usage is TRBJ2-7; possible D gene TRBD2, 6 bases. Germline assignment: CDR1 SGHDT and CDR2 YYEEEE. The CDR3 extends over 18 amino acids. V was clipped by 2 bases and J by 5 bases, with 26 bases between them. CDR3 protein: CASSLNIFRGRDFDEQYF. The CDR3 DNA follows: TGTGCCAGCAGCTTAAATATATTTCGCGGCAGGGACTTCGACGAGCAGTACTTC.

The table lists this clone with a few counts. This rearrangement joins TRBV7-9 to TRBJ2-1; 10 positions agree with TRBD1. The CDR3 is 16 residues long. Trimming at V came to 1 base and at J to 7 bases, leaving 7 bases not matched to a gene. CDR1 is SEHNR, CDR2 FQNEAQ, per germline (reference sequence). Here the CDR3 DNA reads TGTGCCAGCAGCTTAGAGGACAGGGGGACGAAAAATGAGCAGTTCTTC. Translated: CASSLEDRGTKNEQFF.

This clone has more than one count but fewer than ten. The gene calls are TRBV4-3 and TRBJ1-2; D is possibly TRBD1 (6 bases). The CDR3 is made up of 11 amino acids. Trimming left V 5 bases short and J 10 bases short, with 11 bases between. CDR1 and CDR2 (germline): LGHNA, YSLEER. CDR3 amino acids: CASSTSGDYTF. DNA for the CDR3: TGCGCCAGCAGCACGTCAGGGGACTACACCTTC.